The T cell receptor beta chain described here comes from a study of STAT3 mutations in large granular lymphocyte leukemia. Germline-derived CDR1 and CDR2 are MNHEY and SMNVEV (reference sequence). The length of the CDR3 is 17 residues. The ends were cut back, 4 bases at V and 6 bases at J, with 24 bases in the middle. Clones were read by immunoSEQ multiplex PCR, and TCRdb kept only the in-frame ones, dropping some. In the table there are approximately 600 clones, 32% of which are singletons. This clone appeared a few times. The antigen is not known. Broader study findings: In T-cell large granular lymphocyte leukemia, about half of patients showed multiple immunodominant subclonotypes. Suggested: STAT3 mutation was not the ancestral event for these clonal expansions. After therapy, about 35% of the 18 patients switched clonotypes, all new clones STAT3 wild type. Variable sampling intervals and differing treatment regimens complicated linking therapy response to TCR clonal burden changes.

Sample: peripheral blood mononuclear cells. The TCR sequence derives from a male patient between 50 and 60 years old with T-cell large granular lymphocyte leukemia. Some clones in this sample may be carry-over from other donors' samples. The chain has TRBV27 and TRBJ1-1; D might be TRBD1 (5 bases). The CDR3: CASSSQTSGGLGSEAFF. The CDR3 DNA follows: TGTGCCAGCAGTTCACAAACCTCCGGGGGGTTAGGTTCTGAAGCTTTCTTT.